This TCR beta chain was recovered during a study of metastatic and nonmetastatic thyroid tumors. At the level of the study: Malignant and benign thyroid patients had repertoires compared in peripheral blood and tumor or nodule tissue. General observations from the study: It was reported that TCR beta diversity was significantly higher in malignant thyroid tumors than benign nodules, in blood and tumor.

The V end was cut by 7 bases, the J end by 0 bases, with 10 bases between. CDR3 size: 15 residues. Germline CDR1 reads MNHEY; CDR2 reads SMNVEV (reference sequence). This clone was seen ten or more times. The antigen is not known. Authors' processing steps: Differences in CDR3 between clinicopathological groups were drawn on to build a classifier intended to discriminate distant-metastatic papillary thyroid cancer patients. Through MiXCR, TCRdb re-clonotyped the PCR reads. TCRdb, rather than the study authors, made the V and J calls. Seen here are tens of thousands of clones, roughly 13% observed once, and the top ten hold about 11%. None of the patients had undergone any treatment ahead of thyroid surgery.

The chain couples TRBV27 to TRBJ1-6; D remains unclear. Sequenced sample: blood. The origin of this receptor is a female donor with papillary thyroid cancer or a benign thyroid nodule (not recorded which). Some clones in this sample may be carry-over from other donors' samples. The CDR3 nucleotides are TGTGCCAGCACCGACATGAGCTCCTATAATTCACCCCTCCACTTT. This sequence encodes CASTDMSSYNSPLHF.